The 25 T cell receptor beta chains reported below all come from one sample, sequenced in a study of beta chain features in type 1 diabetes. Antigens of these TCRs are unknown. Notes on the study in general: Moderate but significant shortening of TCRB CDR3s was recorded in all four CD4+ subsets from Type 1 diabetes patients.

Expressed TCRB transcripts got sequenced, as all isolated RNA was reverse transcribed. Sequencing used immunoSEQ multiplex PCR; TCRdb keeps in-frame clones, though not all of them. Of over 650,000 clones in the sample, around 15% are singletons; the top ten hold 0.03% to 0.045%. Sequenced material: naive CD4+ T cells from blood. Every receptor here comes from a young man with type 1 diabetes.

The chain has TRBV5-4 and TRBJ2-7; 13 bases fit TRBD2. V lost 4 bases to trimming and J lost 2 bases; unmatched junction nucleotides: 3. Germline V CDR1 and CDR2: SGHNT, YYREEE (reference sequence). The CDR3 has 15 residues. In DNA, the CDR3 is TGTGCCAGCAGCCAGGGGACTAGCGGGACCTACGAGCAGTACTTC. This gives the protein CASSQGTSGTYEQYF.

This clone has just a few counts. The chain employs TRBV6-5 and TRBJ1-4; D is ambiguous. The CDR3 extends over 15 amino acids. V lost 0 bases, J lost 0 bases, and 5 bases lay in between. Germline values: CDR1 MNHEY, CDR2 SVGAGI. The DNA of the CDR3 is TGTGCCAGCAGTTACTCGTCCACAACTAATGAAAAACTGTTTTTT. The encoded protein is CASSYSSTTNEKLFF.

The chain carries TRBV19 and TRBJ1-3; D is uncertain. V was cut by 9 bases and J by 0 bases, with 9 bases left in between. Germline CDR1 and CDR2: LNHDA and SQIVND (reference sequence). This CDR3 region has 13 residues. CDR3 loop: CASIQHSGNTIYF. The CDR3 DNA reads as TGTGCCAGCATCCAACACTCTGGAAACACCATATATTTT.

This chain joins TRBV6-1 and TRBJ2-7, with TRBD1 identical over 9 bases. The CDR3 consists of 18 residues. Germline V gives CDR1 MNHNS, CDR2 SASEGT. Unmatched junction bases numbered 13, after V lost 4 bases and J lost 0 bases. The CDR3: CASSATHRDRANSYEQYF. The DNA of the CDR3 is TGTGCCAGCAGTGCTACCCACCGGGACAGGGCGAACTCCTACGAGCAGTACTTC.

This chain links TRBV4-1 with TRBJ2-7, with 15 nucleotides matching TRBD2. The CDR3 runs to 18 residues. The germline gives CDR1 MGHRA, CDR2 YSYEKL. V gave up 1 base and J gave up 0 bases; unmatched junction bases: 4. The CDR3 DNA follows: TGCGCCAGCAGCCAAGCCGGGACTAGCGGGAGGTTCTCCTACGAGCAGTACTTC. Translated: CASSQAGTSGRFSYEQYF.

The rearrangement links TRBV5-1 to TRBJ2-3; no clear D gene. The germline V gene encodes CDR1 SGHRS and CDR2 YFSETQ. CDR3 length: 14 residues. V was clipped by 0 bases and J by 3 bases, with 8 bases between them. The CDR3 DNA reads TGCGCCAGCAGCTTGGAGGCCGGGACAGATACGCAGTATTTT. It is translated as CASSLEAGTDTQYF.

This clone was detected a few times. The V call is TRBV18, the J call TRBJ1-1; 8 bases are a match to TRBD1. The germline gives CDR1 KGHSH, CDR2 LQKENI. The CDR3 spans 13 residues. The ends lost 5 bases at V and 9 bases at J; junction bases unmatched: 8. CDR3: CASSTGTGQQAFF. CDR3 sequence (DNA): TGTGCCAGCTCAACCGGGACAGGTCAGCAAGCTTTCTTT.

CDR3 sequence: CASSQEPMWGTEAFF. The CDR3 bases are TGCGCCAGCAGCCAAGAACCTATGTGGGGGACTGAAGCTTTCTTT. This chain links TRBV4-3 with TRBJ1-1; TRBD1 might be the D (5 bases). Trimming removed 0 bases from V and 5 bases from J, with 13 bases in between. There are 15 residues in the CDR3. Germline V gene sequence: CDR1 LGHNA, CDR2 YSLEER.

This rearrangement joins TRBV18 to TRBJ2-3, with D maybe TRBD1 (6 bases). The CDR3 has 19 amino acids. V was pared by 2 bases and J by 2 bases, with 23 bases between. The germline V gene has CDR1 KGHSH and CDR2 LQKENI. The CDR3 sequence is CASSPGGQRVALPTDTQYF. In DNA form, the CDR3 reads TGTGCCAGCTCACCAGGCGGACAGAGAGTAGCCCTACCCACAGATACGCAGTATTTT.

The chain has TRBV19 and TRBJ2-2; 10 bases align to TRBD2. Trimming took 5 bases from V and 2 from J; bases not matched to a gene: 5. The germline V gene has CDR1 LNHDA and CDR2 SQIVND (reference sequence). The CDR3 spans 16 residues. This chain's CDR3 is CASSSLAGSNTGELFF. The CDR3 DNA is TGTGCCAGTAGTTCACTAGCGGGAAGTAACACCGGGGAGCTGTTTTTT. The complete variable domain, with remaining parts taken from reference TRBV19 and TRBJ2-2, reads DGGITQSPKYLFRKEGQNVTLSCEQNLNHDAMYWYRQDPGQGLRLIYYSQIVNDFQKGDIAEGYSVSREKKESFPLTVTSAQKNPTAFYLCASSSLAGSNTGELFFGEGSRLTVL.

This clone has only a few counts. The sample holds other DNA sequences that translate to the same CDR3. The rearrangement joins TRBV5-6 to TRBJ2-3; D unclear. The CDR3 length is 13 residues. With 0 bases removed from V and 5 bases from J, the gap between germline ends came to 7 bases. From germline, CDR1 is SGHDT and CDR2 YYEEEE. The CDR3 region is CASSLAGGDTQYF. The CDR3 nucleotides read TGTGCCAGCAGCTTGGCAGGTGGAGATACGCAGTATTTT.

In regard to this clone: Distinct nucleotide sequences in the sample also encode this CDR3. The chain recombines TRBV5-1 with TRBJ2-2; D is undetermined. Germline V CDR1 and CDR2: SGHRS, YFSETQ. This CDR3 is built from 13 residues. Trimming took off 1 base at V and 4 bases at J, with 5 bases between the two ends. The CDR3 reads CASSLLSTGELFF. The CDR3, as DNA: TGCGCCAGCAGCTTGCTGAGCACCGGGGAGCTGTTTTTT.

This clone was counted a few times. The gene calls are TRBV20-1 and TRBJ1-4, with D possibly matching TRBD1 (6 bases). The CDR3 length is 11 residues. The germline gives CDR1 DFQATT, CDR2 SNEGSKA (reference sequence). CDR3 region: CSGTINEKLFF. The CDR3 DNA reads TGCAGCGGGACAATTAATGAAAAACTGTTTTTT.

The chain uses TRBV5-1 and TRBJ2-7, with a tentative D call TRBD1 (6 bases). CDR3 size: 15 residues. The V end was cut by 0 bases, the J end by 2 bases, with 12 bases between. Germline V gene sequence: CDR1 SGHRS, CDR2 YFSETQ. CDR3 DNA sequence: TGCGCCAGCAGCTTGGAAGGGGGTATGACCTACGAGCAGTACTTC. Translation: CASSLEGGMTYEQYF.

Points on this clone: At the DNA level, this CDR3 is encoded by other sequences in the same sample as well. J is TRBJ2-5 and V is TRBV6-5; D not resolved. This CDR3 has 10 amino acids. Looked up from germline, CDR1 is MNHEY and CDR2 is SVGAGI. The ends were cut back, 6 bases at V and 5 bases at J, with 4 bases in the middle. CDR3 coding DNA: TGTGCCAGCAGAGGGGAGACCCAGTACTTC. Residues: CASRGETQYF.

This clone has just a few counts. This sample includes further DNA sequences coding for the same CDR3. This chain joins TRBV7-2 and TRBJ2-3; D is perhaps TRBD2 (6 bases). V lost 5 bases and J lost 2, with 11 bases in between. This CDR3 has 14 residues. The V gene's germline CDR1 is SGHTA and CDR2 FQGNSA. CDR3 in DNA: TGTGCCAGCAGCCTGGGACTTTTCACAGATACGCAGTATTTT. Translation: CASSLGLFTDTQYF.

This clone was seen a handful of times. The rearrangement links TRBV2 to TRBJ2-2, with 13 nucleotides matching TRBD2. The V and J ends lost 6 bases and 6 bases, in that order; junction bases with no gene match: 16. Germline V gives CDR1 SNHLY, CDR2 FYNNEI. The CDR3 totals 19 residues. DNA of the CDR3: TGTGCCAGCAGCCCCGGGACTAGCGGGACCAGACGGGCATCCGGGGAGCTGTTTTTT. It encodes CASSPGTSGTRRASGELFF.

The chain uses TRBV5-1 and TRBJ1-1; D is perhaps TRBD1 (6 bases). Germline values: CDR1 SGHRS, CDR2 YFSETQ. The CDR3 loop spans 13 amino acids. Trimming pared 4 bases from V and 3 bases from J, leaving 10 bases between. The CDR3 loop is CASSQNRDTEAFF. CDR3 DNA: TGCGCCAGCAGCCAGAACAGGGACACTGAAGCTTTCTTT.

The table lists this clone with a few counts. The chain employs TRBV5-4 and TRBJ2-3; maybe TRBD2 (5 bases). Trimming stripped 2 bases from V and 5 bases from J, with 12 bases between. This CDR3 is 14 amino acids long. The germline gives CDR1 SGHNT, CDR2 YYREEE (reference sequence). CDR3 in DNA: TGTGCCAGCAGCTTAAAGAAGGCGGGAGATACGCAGTATTTT. Translated, it gives CASSLKKAGDTQYF.

The V call is TRBV9, the J call TRBJ1-1, with 7 nucleotides matching TRBD1. Losses at the gene ends were 0 bases for V and 0 bases for J; bases not matched to a gene: 11. The CDR3 sequence is 18 residues long. Looked up from germline, CDR1 is SGDLS and CDR2 is YYNGEE. The CDR3 is CASSVARQGIELNTEAFF. CDR3 nucleotides: TGTGCCAGCAGCGTAGCTAGACAGGGAATAGAACTGAACACTGAAGCTTTCTTT. The full variable domain, completed using reference TRBV9 and TRBJ1-1, is DSGVTQTPKHLITATGQRVTLRCSPRSGDLSVYWYQQSLDQGLQFLIQYYNGEERAKGNILERFSAQQFPDLHSELNLSSLELGDSALYFCASSVARQGIELNTEAFFGQGTRLTVV.

This clone was seen a handful of times. V gene TRBV6-5 combines with J gene TRBJ1-1; TRBD1 matches at 7 bases. This CDR3 contains 14 residues. The J segment lost 1 base and the V segment lost 2 bases, leaving 1 base of the junction unmatched. Germline V gene data show CDR1 as MNHEY and CDR2 as SVGAGI. The CDR3 DNA reads TGTGCCAGCAGTTACGACAGGGAGAACACTGAAGCTTTCTTT. Translation: CASSYDRENTEAFF.

The chain joins TRBV21-1 to TRBJ1-2; the DNA was not compared with TRBD1, the D call given in the table. TRBV21-1 is an annotated pseudogene. This CDR3 is 13 amino acids long. The CDR3 region has the DNA TGTGCCAGCAGCAAAACAGGGGGCTATGGCTACACCTTC. It translates to CASSKTGGYGYTF.

V is TRBV28 and J is TRBJ1-2; a weak D match, TRBD1 (6 bases). This CDR3 spans 16 amino acids. Looked up from germline, CDR1 is MDHEN and CDR2 is SYDVKM. The V and J ends lost 7 bases and 2 bases respectively, with 20 bases between them. The CDR3 sequence: CASNPPGQLANYGYTF. The CDR3 region has the DNA TGTGCCAGCAATCCACCGGGACAATTAGCGAACTATGGCTACACCTTC.

This clone was seen a few times. The V gene is TRBV7-9, the J gene TRBJ2-7; 9 positions match TRBD1. The CDR3 has 16 residues. Looked up from germline, CDR1 is SEHNR and CDR2 is FQNEAQ (reference sequence). The V gene end was trimmed by 0 bases and the J gene end by 5 bases; junction bases not matched to a gene: 8. The DNA for the CDR3 is TGTGCCAGCAGCTTAGCGTTGGTGGACAGGGGCAACGAGCAGTACTTC. This encodes CASSLALVDRGNEQYF.

The rearrangement links TRBV29-1 to TRBJ2-2; 8 bases match TRBD1. V shed 5 bases, J shed 14 bases, and the junction held 10 bases outside the gene matches. Germline CDR1 is SQVTM and CDR2 is ANQGSEA. The CDR3 is made up of 12 amino acids. The CDR3 here is CSVQKRDRTLFF. The DNA of the CDR3 is TGCAGCGTTCAAAAACGGGACAGGACCCTGTTTTTT.